A selection of T cell receptor beta chains follows, all from one sample in a study of cytomegalovirus exposure and HLA in healthy donors. Data came from immunoSEQ multiplex PCR; TCRdb stores just in-frame clones and leaves some out. The data show 130,000 to 150,000 clones, with around 84% seen just once and about 3% held by the top ten. Sequences were obtained from PBMCs. These receptors originate from a man aged 35 to 55 in good health and CMV-seropositive. Each CDR3 is given with its conserved first and last residue. D genes are given only for firm matches. Size is stated for part of the rows, as once, few or many counts, or as a class when the clone is expanded.

d_gene: TRBD2
j_gene: TRBJ2-1
abundance: NA
v_gene: TRBV9
CDR3nt: TGTGCCAGCAGCCCGACGGGGCGGGAGGGTTCGCAGGAGCAGTTCTTC
CDR3aa: CASSPTGREGSQEQFF

d_gene: NA
j_gene: TRBJ2-3
abundance: NA
v_gene: TRBV7-2
CDR3nt: TGTGCCAGCAGGGCACGGGGGACCACAGATACGCAGTATTTT
CDR3aa: CASRARGTTDTQYF

d_gene: TRBD2
j_gene: TRBJ2-1
abundance: few
v_gene: TRBV7-2
CDR3nt: TGTGCCAGCAGCTTTCGGGCTAGCGGCAATGAGCAGTTCTTC
CDR3aa: CASSFRASGNEQFF

d_gene: TRBD2
j_gene: TRBJ2-7
abundance: NA
v_gene: TRBV27
CDR3nt: TGTGCCAGTAGACTTAGCGGGGGAGGCTACGAGCAGTACTTC
CDR3aa: CASRLSGGGYEQYF

d_gene: TRBD1
j_gene: TRBJ1-3
abundance: NA
v_gene: TRBV7-6
CDR3nt: TGTGCCAGCAGCTCCTGGGACAGTTCTGGAAACACCATATATTTT
CDR3aa: CASSSWDSSGNTIYF

d_gene: TRBD1
j_gene: TRBJ1-6
abundance: NA
v_gene: TRBV30
CDR3nt: TGTGCCTGGAGTCTGGACAGGGTCTCACCCCTCCACTTT
CDR3aa: CAWSLDRVSPLHF

d_gene: NA
j_gene: TRBJ2-2
abundance: few
v_gene: TRBV7-3
CDR3nt: TGTGCCAGCAGCCCAAACACCGGGGAGCTGTTTTTT
CDR3aa: CASSPNTGELFF

d_gene: NA
j_gene: TRBJ2-6
abundance: NA
v_gene: TRBV29-1
CDR3nt: TGCAGCGTCCAGAGGGCGTCTGGGGCCAACGTCCTGACTTTC
CDR3aa: CSVQRASGANVLTF

d_gene: NA
j_gene: TRBJ1-5
abundance: once
v_gene: TRBV27
CDR3nt: TGTGCCAGCAGTTGGTCCACAAATCAGCCCCAGCATTTT
CDR3aa: CASSWSTNQPQHF

d_gene: TRBD1
j_gene: TRBJ2-3
abundance: NA
v_gene: TRBV2
CDR3nt: TGTGCCAGCAGTGTTGACAGGGGTTATACAGATACGCAGTATTTT
CDR3aa: CASSVDRGYTDTQYF

d_gene: NA
j_gene: TRBJ2-2
abundance: NA
v_gene: TRBV30
CDR3nt: TGTGCCTGGAGCCCCCCGGACACCGGGGAGCTGTTTTTT
CDR3aa: CAWSPPDTGELFF